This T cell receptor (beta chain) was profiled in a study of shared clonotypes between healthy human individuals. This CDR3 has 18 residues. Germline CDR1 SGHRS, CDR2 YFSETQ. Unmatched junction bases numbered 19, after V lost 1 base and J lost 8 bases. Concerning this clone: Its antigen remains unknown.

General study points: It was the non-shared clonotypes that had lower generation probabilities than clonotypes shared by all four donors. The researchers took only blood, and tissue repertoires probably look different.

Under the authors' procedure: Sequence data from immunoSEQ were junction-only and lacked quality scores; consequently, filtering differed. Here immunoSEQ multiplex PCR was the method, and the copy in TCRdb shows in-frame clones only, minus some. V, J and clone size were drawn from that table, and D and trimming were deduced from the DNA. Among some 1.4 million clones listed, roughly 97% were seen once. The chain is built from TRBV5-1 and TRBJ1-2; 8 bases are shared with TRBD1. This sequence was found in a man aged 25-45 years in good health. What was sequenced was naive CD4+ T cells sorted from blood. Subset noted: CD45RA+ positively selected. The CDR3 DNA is TGCGCCAGCAGCTTGAGGGCCGGACAGGGTCCGCCGTTCGGCGGCTACACCTTC. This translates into CASSLRAGQGPPFGGYTF.